A selection of T cell receptor beta chains follows, all from one sample in a study of blood T cells in healthy people across ages. One entry per CDR3 protein, called by TCRdb with MiXCR from the 5' RACE reads. The sample holds roughly 800,000 distinct CDR3 sequences, more than 45% seen once. Specimen: blood. Every receptor here comes from a man aged 30-40 years in good health. Each CDR3 is given without its conserved first and last residue. A D gene is named only where the DNA matches it firmly. A clone size is listed for some rows: how often the clone was seen (once, few, many), or a class if it is expanded.

v_call,j_call,clone_size,d_call,cdr3_aa
TRBV4-1,TRBJ2-4,once,.,ASSPIRDTLAKNIQY
TRBV7-9,TRBJ1-1,.,.,ASSPPGGKYFTEAF
TRBV12-3/TRBV12-4,.,.,.,ASSLRQPSYEQY
TRBV7-2,TRBJ2-5,once,.,ASRPRTSGTEETQY
TRBV6-5,TRBJ2-3,.,.,ASSYGGARTDTQY
TRBV7-2,TRBJ2-3,once,TRBD2,ASSLAGLAGEDTQY
TRBV2,TRBJ2-7,few,.,ASSGGQSEQY
TRBV2,TRBJ2-3,few,.,ASDRLELPLDTQY
TRBV5-6,TRBJ1-2,.,.,ASSLQVKSGYT
TRBV4-3,.,.,.,ASSQDPSFYEQY
TRBV28,TRBJ2-5,.,.,ASNKPMGDQETQY
TRBV2,TRBJ2-1,.,TRBD1,ASSEVGQDNEQF
TRBV12-3/TRBV12-4,TRBJ1-1,.,TRBD1,ASSPGLGTGGTEAF
TRBV4-3,TRBJ1-4,many,.,ASSQHSGGDEKLF
TRBV6-2/TRBV6-3,TRBJ2-5,few,.,ASSPGAVRGETQY
TRBV25-1,TRBJ2-7,few,.,ASRDREYEQY
TRBV27,TRBJ1-2,.,.,ASSPGAYYGYT
TRBV7-6,TRBJ1-1,.,.,ASSSLPDRGMNTEAF
TRBV15,TRBJ2-1,.,TRBD1,ATSRSNPRTGGYNEQF
TRBV7-9,TRBJ2-7,.,TRBD1,ASSWARPGQGKVEQY
TRBV7-2,TRBJ2-1,.,TRBD1,ASSLEPTGGNEQF
TRBV15,TRBJ2-3,.,.,ATSRDMWSTDTQY
TRBV5-1,TRBJ2-6,.,TRBD1,ASSLAPLGQSSGANVLT
TRBV29-1,TRBJ1-2,many,.,SVDPSGRRNYGYT
TRBV7-9,TRBJ2-1,.,.,ASSSYRGGYNEQF
TRBV7-2,TRBJ2-5,once,.,ASRLNWGPPETQY
TRBV7-9,TRBJ1-5,few,TRBD1,ASSPTPPSGGQPQH